This TCR beta chain was obtained from a study of blood T cell repertoires in COVID-19 (dated by TCRdb to 2020 to 2022). With respect to the entire study: Samples covering the acute and convalescent phases of COVID-19 were provided by collaborators in the United States, Italy and Spain. Deeply sampled blood TCRbeta repertoires from subjects exposed to, actively infected with, or recovered from COVID-19 were included in the dataset. A de-identified subject ID, COVID-19 status, age in years and sex were almost always included in the sample metadata. The prospective study material was composed of cDNA or gDNA derived from T cells, B-cell-depleted T cells, or PBMCs. The repertoires were made available in a free public database intended to serve as a resource for research on the immune response to SARS-CoV-2. The samples were drawn from the first 160 participants of the ongoing ImmuneRACE study and from more than 1,000 subjects provided by 6 global collaborators. HLA class I and class II types, where available, came from metadata supplied by the sample provider rather than from assay-based typing. Broader findings and caveats from the paper: How much clinical and demographic metadata was included differed by source and by participant, and the metadata was provided uncurated.

CDR1 and CDR2, looked up from the germline V gene, are SGHAT and FQNNGV. Taken from cysteine to phenylalanine, the CDR3 has 15 residues. Only the CDR3 region is kept as DNA, spanning 45 bases read in frame from base 1. V is trimmed back by 7 bases and J by 2 bases, and the junction contains 9 bases that no gene match accounts for. TCRbeta CDR3 regions were amplified from genomic DNA using the immunoSEQ Assay, a bias-controlled multiplex PCR. Regarding the original processing steps: The number of nucleated cells in each sample was estimated by amplification of reference gene primers within the assay. Sequence reads were collapsed and filtered to measure the absolute abundance of every unique TCRbeta CDR3 rearrangement. For each sample, productive Simpson clonality was calculated by taking the square root of Simpson's diversity index across productive rearrangements. In its TCRdb copy, this immuneACCESS table keeps in-frame sequences only and misses some clones. Where compared with another copy, unresolved V genes explain less than half of these, and the others have no known cause. Clone size and the V and J calls come from that table; the DNA yielded D and trimming. In this sample the table shows around 76,000 clones, 81% of which occur a single time. About 0.87% of the sample is held by the ten biggest clonotypes.

Each collaborating institution followed its own protocols to collect whole blood in K2EDTA tubes. Collaborator samples were shipped for TCRbeta analysis as frozen whole blood, isolated PBMCs, or DNA extracted from either sample type. As concerns this clone: Its antigen has not been determined. Base qualities are not recorded, but no much larger clone differs from it by a single base.

The sequenced sample consisted of peripheral blood. The TCR comes from a woman between 65 and 79 years old with acute or convalescent COVID-19. The rearranged segments are TRBV11-2 and TRBJ2-5; 8 bases in between match TRBD2. The nucleotides are TGTGCCAGCACCCCGTGGACGGGGGGGCAAGAGACCCAGTACTTC. It codes for CASTPWTGGQETQYF.